This T cell receptor (beta chain) is from a study of cytomegalovirus exposure and HLA in healthy donors. About the research overall: T cells numbering about 180 million yielded fewer than 140 million unique TCR beta sequences in an earlier analysis. Genotyping showed 75% to 90% of 300 to 450 donors falling in the Caucasian-associated ancestry cluster. Overall study results and limits: Most of the TCR beta V segments (in an earlier analysis) were productive either about 87% or about 30% of the time. In a later analysis, V- and J-gene trimming of beta chains associated with a DCLRE1C missense variant, replicated independently.

PCR involved 60 Vbeta and 13 Jbeta primers. Generated by immunoSEQ multiplex PCR, the TCRdb table keeps only in-frame clones and is missing some. The sample shows 35,000 to 45,000 clones, and 5.9% sits with its ten largest clones. With regard to this clone: No antigen is known for it.

V was trimmed by 1 base and J by 5 bases, leaving 14 bases between them. This CDR3 region has 15 residues. The germline V gene has CDR1 SEHNR and CDR2 FQNEAQ (reference sequence). Material: PBMCs. The J gene is TRBJ1-2, the V gene TRBV7-9; D not certain. This TCR came from a human donor in good health. CDR3 DNA: TGTGCCAGCAGCTTAGGGGTTAAATCGGGATATGGCTACACCTTC. Translating gives CASSLGVKSGYGYTF.